This T cell receptor (beta chain) was identified during a study of T cells in Graves' hyperthyroidism and ophthalmopathy. Germline CDR1 is DFQATT and CDR2 is SNEGSKA (reference sequence). The CDR3 extends over 13 amino acids. V lost 4 bases and J lost 3, with 13 bases in between. Researchers amplified the TCR beta CDR3 regions from RNA transcripts. First-round RT-PCR targeting the TCR CDR3 was performed with the HTBI primer set. Each CDR3 protein is one row after TCRdb ran MiXCR on the multiplex PCR reads. The repertoire holds 650,000 to 700,000 distinct CDR3 sequences, with roughly 17% as singletons.

The source material was blood. This sequence originates from a man between 50 and 59 years old with Graves' hyperthyroidism. The V gene is TRBV20-1, the J gene TRBJ2-7; no clear D gene. The CDR3 region is CSANQAALYEQYF. In DNA form, the CDR3 reads TGCAGTGCTAACCAGGCAGCCCTCTACGAGCAGTACTTC.